A selection of T cell receptor beta chains follows, all from one sample in a study of human T cells and chemical hapten exposure. In TCRdb, the RACE reads were re-called with MiXCR into one record per CDR3 protein. The sample records a few hundred thousand distinct CDR3 sequences, more than 5% being singletons. This sample comprised whole blood, obtained in connection with sensitization to the hapten diphenylcyclopropenone (DPC). Source of these receptors: a woman aged 18-29 years with alopecia areata. Some clones in this sample may be carry-over from other donors' samples. Each CDR3 is given with its conserved first and last residue. The order of the fields is clone size, D gene, V gene, J gene, CDR3 protein, CDR3 DNA. D genes are given only for firm matches. Clone size is stated in some rows and not others, as once, few, many or a class when expanded.

>few|.|TRBV19|TRBJ2-1
CASSMIMSSYNEQFF
TGTGCCAGTAGTATGATCATGAGCTCCTACAATGAGCAGTTCTTC
>.|.|TRBV7-6|TRBJ2-7
CASSLDAPYEQYF
TGTGCCAGCAGCTTAGACGCACCCTACGAGCAGTACTTC
>.|TRBD1|TRBV28|TRBJ1-1
CASSRPDRRGSEAFF
TGTGCCAGCAGCCGACCGGACAGGAGGGGGTCTGAAGCTTTCTTT
>.|.|TRBV7-2|TRBJ1-4
CASSLVDRRSEKLFF
TGTGCCAGCAGCTTAGTCGACAGGCGGAGTGAAAAACTGTTTTTT
>many|TRBD1|TRBV12-3/TRBV12-4|TRBJ1-1
CASSLRQGANTEAFF
TGTGCCAGCAGTTTGAGGCAGGGGGCGAACACTGAAGCTTTCTTT
>few|TRBD2|TRBV29-1|TRBJ2-3
CSVATSGVLSDTQYF
TGCAGCGTGGCGACTAGCGGGGTGTTGTCAGATACGCAGTATTTT
>many|.|TRBV7-2|TRBJ2-3
CASSNSLPGGDTQYF
TGTGCCAGCAGTAACTCCCTACCGGGCGGAGATACGCAGTATTTT
>.|TRBD1|TRBV18|TRBJ2-7
CASSPAGTAYEQYF
TGTGCCAGCTCACCGGCCGGGACAGCCTACGAGCAGTACTTC
>many|.|TRBV6-5|TRBJ1-4
CASSYGYRTDLTNEKLFF
TGTGCCAGCAGTTACGGTTATAGGACAGATTTAACTAATGAAAAACTGTTTTTT
>few|.|TRBV2|TRBJ1-2
CASRVRQFTDYGYTF
TGTGCCAGCAGGGTCCGACAGTTTACTGACTATGGCTACACCTTC
>few|.|TRBV11-2|TRBJ2-2
CASRRQANTGELFF
TGTGCCAGCAGAAGACAAGCGAACACCGGGGAGCTGTTTTTT
>.|TRBD2|TRBV7-3|TRBJ2-5
CASSLGILAGGEETQYF
TGTGCCAGCAGCTTAGGGATACTAGCGGGGGGCGAAGAGACCCAGTACTTC
>many|.|TRBV4-2|TRBJ2-7
CASSRTVNSYEQYF
TGTGCCAGCAGCCGGACGGTTAACTCCTACGAGCAGTACTTC
>few|.|TRBV4-3|TRBJ1-6
CASRNPNSPLHF
TGCGCCAGCCGTAATCCCAATTCACCCCTCCACTTT
>few|TRBD1|TRBV25-1|TRBJ1-1
CATQGSDRRLYTEAFF
TGTGCCACCCAGGGCTCGGACAGGCGCCTTTACACTGAAGCTTTCTTT
>.|.|TRBV28|TRBJ1-1
CASSYGGAGDTEAFF
TGTGCCAGCAGTTATGGCGGGGCCGGGGACACTGAAGCTTTCTTT
>.|TRBD1|TRBV4-2|TRBJ2-1
CASSHEGQGQYNEQFF
TGTGCCAGCAGCCATGAAGGACAGGGCCAATACAATGAGCAGTTCTTC
>few|TRBD1|TRBV14|TRBJ1-6
CASSQDLGQGPSPLHF
TGTGCCAGCAGCCAAGACTTAGGACAGGGTCCTTCACCCCTCCACTTT
>few|.|TRBV20-1|TRBJ2-3
CSARGRGGPGTDTQYF
TGCAGTGCTAGGGGTAGGGGGGGCCCAGGCACAGATACGCAGTATTTT
>many|.|TRBV28|TRBJ1-1
CASKRGAHTEAFF
TGTGCCAGCAAGAGAGGGGCGCACACTGAAGCTTTCTTT
>few|.|TRBV7-9|TRBJ2-2
CASSLVIREQATGELFF
TGTGCCAGCAGCTTAGTTATCCGCGAACAGGCAACCGGGGAGCTGTTTTTT
>many|.|TRBV10-3|TRBJ1-1
CAISEFAMNTEAFF
TGTGCCATCAGTGAATTCGCCATGAACACTGAAGCTTTCTTT
>many|.|TRBV20-1|TRBJ1-1
CSATPVTGLDTEAFF
TGCAGTGCTACCCCCGTGACGGGCTTGGACACTGAAGCTTTCTTT
>many|.|TRBV6-2/TRBV6-3|TRBJ2-2
CASSYAFGNPNTGELFF
TGTGCCAGCAGTTACGCATTCGGGAATCCGAACACCGGGGAGCTGTTTTTT
>.|.|TRBV10-3|TRBJ2-3
CAISESRATDTQYF
TGTGCCATCAGTGAGTCGAGGGCTACAGATACGCAGTATTTT
>many|.|TRBV5-1|TRBJ1-2
CASSLPGADYGYTF
TGCGCCAGCAGCTTGCCTGGGGCGGACTATGGCTACACCTTC
>many|.|TRBV4-2|TRBJ1-5
CASSQDSSAQTQPQHF
TGTGCCAGCAGCCAAGATTCGTCAGCCCAGACGCAGCCCCAGCATTTT
>few|TRBD1|TRBV5-1|TRBJ1-1
CASSLSGTGGFLNTEAFF
TGCGCCAGCAGCTTAAGTGGGACAGGGGGCTTCCTGAACACTGAAGCTTTCTTT
>many|.|TRBV6-1|TRBJ2-3
CASSTAPDTQYF
TGTGCCAGCAGTACAGCGCCAGATACGCAGTATTTT
>few|.|TRBV24-1|TRBJ1-5
CATSAQGNNQPQHF
TGTGCCACCAGTGCTCAGGGCAACAATCAGCCCCAGCATTTT
>many|.|TRBV12-3/TRBV12-4|TRBJ1-1
CASNTSPGPHAFF
TGTGCCAGCAACACTTCTCCGGGGCCGCACGCTTTCTTT
>.|TRBD1|TRBV5-4|TRBJ1-2
CASSLKGQGANSPNYGYTF
TGTGCCAGCAGCCTTAAGGGACAGGGGGCTAATTCTCCTAACTATGGCTACACCTTC
>.|TRBD1|TRBV6-5|TRBJ1-1
CASSPDYRGLGYTEAFF
TGTGCCAGCAGTCCGGATTACAGGGGGCTGGGCTACACTGAAGCTTTCTTT
>many|.|TRBV7-9|TRBJ2-1
CASSLEGIEFF
TGTGCCAGCAGCTTAGAAGGGATCGAGTTCTTC
>few|.|TRBV7-9|TRBJ2-1
CASRLYRDEQFF
TGTGCCAGCAGACTCTACAGGGATGAGCAGTTCTTC
>many|.|TRBV6-2/TRBV6-3|TRBJ1-5
CASKAGHDDLGNQPQHF
TGTGCCAGCAAAGCGGGACATGATGACCTGGGAAATCAGCCCCAGCATTTT
>many|TRBD1|TRBV7-2|TRBJ2-1
CASSSSLGTVNEQFF
TGTGCCAGCAGCTCTTCCTTGGGGACAGTCAATGAGCAGTTCTTC
>.|TRBD1|TRBV6-6|TRBJ1-2
CASSYKGANYGYTF
TGTGCCAGCAGTTATAAGGGGGCGAACTATGGCTACACCTTC
>.|.|TRBV7-9|TRBJ1-2
CASSPYQAGVYYGYTF
TGTGCCAGCAGCCCCTACCAGGCCGGAGTTTACTATGGCTACACCTTC
>many|.|TRBV20-1|TRBJ1-5
CSARAGYRNQPQHF
TGCAGTGCTAGAGCAGGGTATCGCAATCAGCCCCAGCATTTT
>few|.|TRBV11-2|TRBJ1-5
CASSRRALQPQHF
TGTGCCAGCAGCCGCAGGGCCTTACAGCCCCAGCATTTT
>.|TRBD1|TRBV20-1|TRBJ1-1
CSASMQGAYEAFF
TGCAGTGCTAGTATGCAGGGGGCGTATGAAGCTTTCTTT
>many|.|TRBV5-6|TRBJ1-1
CASSPQPGSEAFF
TGTGCCAGCAGCCCCCAGCCCGGGTCTGAAGCTTTCTTT
>.|.|TRBV10-3|TRBJ2-7
CAIRGDVYEQYF
TGTGCCATCAGGGGGGACGTCTACGAGCAGTACTTC
>many|.|TRBV18|TRBJ2-2
CASSPYSANTGELFF
TGTGCCAGCTCACCCTATTCCGCGAACACCGGGGAGCTGTTTTTT